The rows below give T cell receptor beta chains drawn from one sample of a study of T cell responses to AZD1222 COVID-19 vaccine. Sequencing was performed with immunoSEQ multiplex PCR; in TCRdb, only in-frame clones are kept and a portion is missing. This table holds more than 100,000 clones, roughly nine tenths found once. Sequences were derived from peripheral blood, sampled on day 0 of AZD1222 vaccination. The receptors were gathered from an adult in good health. CDR3s include the opening cysteine and the closing phenylalanine or tryptophan. The D gene is left open where the match is weak. Clone size, where shown, is once, few, many, or a class for clones that have expanded.

CDR3 protein	CDR3 DNA	D gene	clone size	V gene	J gene
CASSLYPARTARTEAFF	TGTGCCAGCAGTTTATACCCCGCGAGGACAGCACGCACTGAAGCTTTCTTT	-	-	TRBV28	TRBJ1-1
CASSRRKDVGTEAFF	TGTGCCAGTAGTAGAAGAAAGGATGTGGGCACTGAAGCTTTCTTT	-	-	TRBV19	TRBJ1-1
CASRKQGYRNSPLHF	TGTGCCAGCAGGAAACAGGGATATCGGAATTCACCCCTCCACTTT	-	-	TRBV25-1	TRBJ1-6
CASSWGRETGNTIYF	TGTGCCAGCAGCTGGGGCAGGGAAACTGGAAACACCATATATTTT	-	-	TRBV5-6	TRBJ1-3
CASSFPGSIYGYTF	TGTGCCAGCAGCTTTCCAGGGTCAATATATGGCTACACCTTC	-	few	TRBV5-4	TRBJ1-2
CASSPAGGQGLSNQPQHF	TGTGCCAGTAGCCCAGCCGGGGGACAGGGGCTCAGCAATCAGCCCCAGCATTTT	TRBD1	-	TRBV19	TRBJ1-5
CASSPGTGGKSYEQYF	TGCGCCAGCAGCCCCGGGACAGGGGGAAAATCCTACGAGCAGTACTTC	TRBD1	-	TRBV5-1	TRBJ2-7
CASSILGGQETQYF	TGCGCCAGCAGTATCCTGGGGGGCCAAGAGACCCAGTACTTC	-	-	TRBV5-1	TRBJ2-5
CASSLGGGYTF	TGTGCCAGCAGTTTGGGGGGAGGCTACACCTTC	-	-	TRBV12-3/TRBV12-4	TRBJ1-2
CASSSDQYEQYF	TGCGCCAGCAGCTCGGACCAGTACGAGCAGTACTTC	-	-	TRBV5-1	TRBJ2-7
CASSLAWGPSEQYF	TGTGCCAGCAGCTTAGCCTGGGGGCCAAGCGAGCAGTACTTC	-	-	TRBV7-2	TRBJ2-7
CASSPNRGSGNTIYF	TGCGCCAGCAGCCCAAATCGGGGCTCTGGAAACACCATATATTTT	-	-	TRBV5-1	TRBJ1-3
CASSLRITAVSRLAGYGNEQFF	TGCGCCAGCAGCTTAAGGATCACCGCGGTGTCCCGACTAGCGGGGTATGGGAATGAGCAGTTCTTC	TRBD2	-	TRBV5-1	TRBJ2-1
CASSSPQTGNTIYF	TGTGCCAGCAGCTCGCCCCAGACTGGAAACACCATATATTTT	-	-	TRBV11-3	TRBJ1-3
CASSLGGGANTGELFF	TGTGCCAGCAGCTTAGGAGGGGGCGCGAACACCGGGGAGCTGTTTTTT	TRBD1	once	TRBV7-2	TRBJ2-2
CASSRDLLLEQYF	TGCGCCAGCAGCCGGGACCTTTTGTTGGAGCAGTACTTC	-	-	TRBV5-1	TRBJ2-7
CAWSVEPIPGNQPQHF	TGTGCCTGGAGTGTAGAGCCAATCCCAGGTAATCAGCCCCAGCATTTT	-	-	TRBV30	TRBJ1-5
CASSLVATYGYTF	TGTGCCAGCAGCTTAGTGGCAACCTATGGCTACACCTTC	-	-	TRBV7-8	TRBJ1-2
CAWSKTAVAQYF	TGTGCCTGGAGTAAGACCGCGGTGGCGCAGTATTTT	-	-	TRBV30	TRBJ2-3
CASSLQGGSNQPQHF	TGCGCCAGCAGCTTACAGGGTGGAAGCAATCAGCCCCAGCATTTT	-	once	TRBV5-1	TRBJ1-5
CASSLPSGEAYNEQFF	TGTGCCAGCAGTTTACCTTCCGGGGAGGCCTACAATGAGCAGTTCTTC	-	-	TRBV28	TRBJ2-1
CASSSHRGSGANVLTF	TGTGCCAGCAGCTCCCATCGGGGATCTGGGGCCAACGTCCTGACTTTC	-	-	TRBV7-3	TRBJ2-6
CATSDRGRARGYEQYF	TGTGCCACCAGTGATCGAGGACGGGCCCGGGGCTACGAGCAGTACTTC	-	-	TRBV24-1	TRBJ2-7
CATGQGLEAFF	TGTGCCACTGGACAGGGCCTTGAAGCTTTCTTT	TRBD1	-	TRBV24-1	TRBJ1-1
CASSMGLGRDIYEQYF	TGCGCCAGCAGTATGGGTCTCGGGAGGGACATCTACGAGCAGTACTTC	TRBD2	-	TRBV10-2	TRBJ2-7
CASSSRGTGVGELFF	TGCGCCAGCAGCTCCCGTGGGACAGGAGTCGGGGAGCTGTTTTTT	TRBD1	-	TRBV5-1	TRBJ2-2
CASSLAARFGSYEQYF	TGTGCCAGCAGCTTAGCCGCCAGGTTCGGCTCCTACGAGCAGTACTTC	-	-	TRBV7-9	TRBJ2-7
CASSYRQINQPQHF	TGTGCCAGCAGTTACAGACAGATCAATCAGCCCCAGCATTTT	-	-	TRBV6-6	TRBJ1-5
CAISESSVSYNEQFF	TGTGCCATCAGTGAGTCGTCGGTATCCTACAATGAGCAGTTCTTC	-	once	TRBV10-3	TRBJ2-1